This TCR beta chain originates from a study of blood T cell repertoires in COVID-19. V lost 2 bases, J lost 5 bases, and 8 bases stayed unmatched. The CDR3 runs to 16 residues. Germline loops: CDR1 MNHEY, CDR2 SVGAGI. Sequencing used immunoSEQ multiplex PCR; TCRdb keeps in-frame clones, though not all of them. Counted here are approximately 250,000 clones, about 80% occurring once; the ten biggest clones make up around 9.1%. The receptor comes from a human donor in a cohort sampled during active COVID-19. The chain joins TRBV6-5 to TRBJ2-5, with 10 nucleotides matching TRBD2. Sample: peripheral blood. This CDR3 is CASSYELAGYEETQYF. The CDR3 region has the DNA TGTGCCAGCAGTTACGAACTAGCGGGGTACGAGGAGACCCAGTACTTC.